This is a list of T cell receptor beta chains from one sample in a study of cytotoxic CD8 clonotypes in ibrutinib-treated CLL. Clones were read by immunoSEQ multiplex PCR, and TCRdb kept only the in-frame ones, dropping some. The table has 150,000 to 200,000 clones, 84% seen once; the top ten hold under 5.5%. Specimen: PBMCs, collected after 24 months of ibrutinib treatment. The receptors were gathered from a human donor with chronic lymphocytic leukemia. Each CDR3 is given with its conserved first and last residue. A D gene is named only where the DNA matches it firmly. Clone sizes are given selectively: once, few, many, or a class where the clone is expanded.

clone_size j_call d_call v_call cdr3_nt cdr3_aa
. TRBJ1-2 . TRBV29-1 TGCAGCGTTGCTGCCCGAGCTGGGGATGGCTACACCTTC CSVAARAGDGYTF
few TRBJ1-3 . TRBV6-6 TGTGCCAGCAGTTACCCGGGGTTAAACACCATATATTTT CASSYPGLNTIYF
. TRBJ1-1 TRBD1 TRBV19 TGTGCCAGTAGGCCATTACAGGGGGCGACTGAAGCTTTCTTT CASRPLQGATEAFF
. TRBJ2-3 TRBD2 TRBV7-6 TGTGCCAGCAGCTTGACTAGCGGGGGGGGAAGCACAGATACGCAGTATTTT CASSLTSGGGSTDTQYF
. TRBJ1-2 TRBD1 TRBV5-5 TGTGCCAGCAGCTTGCAGCCTGGACAGGGAACTAACTATGGCTACACCTTC CASSLQPGQGTNYGYTF
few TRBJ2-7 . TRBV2 TGTGCCAGCAGTCCGCGCCAGGAGCAGTACTTC CASSPRQEQYF
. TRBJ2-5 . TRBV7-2 TGTGCCAGCAGTCTGGGGGGTCCGGGCGAGACCCAGTACTTC CASSLGGPGETQYF
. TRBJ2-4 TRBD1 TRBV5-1 TGCGCCAGCAGCTTAGAGGGACAGGGGGTTAAAAACATTCAGTACTTC CASSLEGQGVKNIQYF
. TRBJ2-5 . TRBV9 TGTGCCAGCAGCGTAGCGGGTTTAGCCCGTGAGACCCAGTACTTC CASSVAGLARETQYF
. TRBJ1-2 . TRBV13 TGTGCCAGCAGCCCACAGGACTATGGCTACACCTTC CASSPQDYGYTF
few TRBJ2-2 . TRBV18 TGTGCCAGCTCACCACAGGAATCCGGGGAGCTGTTTTTT CASSPQESGELFF
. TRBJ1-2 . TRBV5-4 TGTGCCAGCAGCTTGGGTGGAGGATTCTATGGCTACACCTTC CASSLGGGFYGYTF
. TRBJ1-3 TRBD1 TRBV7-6 TGTGCCAGCAGCTCCGGGACAGGGGCTGGAAACACCATATATTTT CASSSGTGAGNTIYF
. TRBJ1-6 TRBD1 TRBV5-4 TGTGCCAGCAGCTTACAGGGGAACAATTCACCCCTCCACTTT CASSLQGNNSPLHF
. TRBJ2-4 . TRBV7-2 TGTGCCAGCAGCTTGGGGGGTCGGAGCTCCGTTCAGTACTTC CASSLGGRSSVQYF
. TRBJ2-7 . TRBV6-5 TGTGCCAGCAGTTACCCCTACTATCCCGAGCAGTACTTC CASSYPYYPEQYF
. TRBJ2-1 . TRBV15 TGTGCCACCAGCGGGTCCGGGATGCTGGGTAATGAGCAGTTCTTC CATSGSGMLGNEQFF
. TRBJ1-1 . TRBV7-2 TGTGCCAGCAGCGTTAGTTCTTCCGGGACGGAGGCTTTCTTT CASSVSSSGTEAFF
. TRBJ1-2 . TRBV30 TGTGCCTGGAGCTCAGGACATTATGGCTACACCTTC CAWSSGHYGYTF
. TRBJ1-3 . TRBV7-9 TGTGCCAGCGCTAGGTGGGCAGGGCTCAACTCTGGAAACACCATATATTTT CASARWAGLNSGNTIYF
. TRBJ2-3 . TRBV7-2 TGTGCCAGCAGCGTGCCGGGACTCCTGCGGTATTTT CASSVPGLLRYF
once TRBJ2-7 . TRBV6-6 TGTGCCAGCAGTGACTTGGGGGGAGCCGCCTACGAGCAGTACTTC CASSDLGGAAYEQYF
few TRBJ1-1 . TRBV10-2 TGCGCCAGCAGTGAGAGGACAGAGAACACTGAAGCTTTCTTT CASSERTENTEAFF
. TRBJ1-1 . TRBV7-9 TGTGCCAGCAGCTTATTGGGGAACACTGAAGCTTTCTTT CASSLLGNTEAFF
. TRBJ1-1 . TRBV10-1 TGCGCCAGCAGTGAGTCGAGGGGGTACACTGAAGCTTTCTTT CASSESRGYTEAFF
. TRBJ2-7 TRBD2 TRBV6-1 TGTGCCAGCCTCGGGGAGCGGGGCTCCTACGAGCAGTACTTC CASLGERGSYEQYF
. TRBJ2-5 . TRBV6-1 TGTGCCAGCAGTGAAGCTACTAGCCGGGGCAGGGAGACCCAGTACTTC CASSEATSRGRETQYF
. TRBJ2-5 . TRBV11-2 TGTGCCAGCAGCTTAGATCGCGCGACCCAGTACTTC CASSLDRATQYF
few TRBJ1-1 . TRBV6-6 TGTGCCAGCACTGCGGGAACGGCCTCACGGTGGGCTTTCTTT CASTAGTASRWAFF
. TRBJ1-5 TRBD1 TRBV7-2 TGTGCCAGCAGCTTAACAGGGGGCAATCAGCCCCAGCATTTT CASSLTGGNQPQHF
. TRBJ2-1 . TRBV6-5 TGTGCCAGCAGTTACAATCGAAACAATGAGCAGTTCTTC CASSYNRNNEQFF
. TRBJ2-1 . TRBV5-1 TGCGCCAGCAGGGACAGCTTGACGTATGAGCAGTTCTTC CASRDSLTYEQFF
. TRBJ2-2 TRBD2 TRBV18 TGTGCCAGCTCACCACCAGGACTAGCGGGAGGAACGAACACCGGGGAGCTGTTTTTT CASSPPGLAGGTNTGELFF
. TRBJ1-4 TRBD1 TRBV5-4 TGTGCCAGCAGCTTGGGCAGGGGGGCCACTAATGAAAAACTGTTTTTT CASSLGRGATNEKLFF
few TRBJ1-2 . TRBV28 TGTGCCAGCAGTTTACAAGGGGCTGTGATGGGCTATGGCTACACCTTC CASSLQGAVMGYGYTF
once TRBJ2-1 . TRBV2 TGTGCCTCCGTCTGGGTAAATGAGCAGTTCTTC CASVWVNEQFF
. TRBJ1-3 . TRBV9 TGTGCCAGCAGCGTAGGTGGCAGACCCAGCTCTGGAAACACCATATATTTT CASSVGGRPSSGNTIYF
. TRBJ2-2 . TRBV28 TGTGCCATTCACGGACTTAACACCGGGGAGCTGTTTTTT CAIHGLNTGELFF
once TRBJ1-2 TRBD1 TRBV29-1 TGCAGCGTTGGGGGACAGGAAACCGTCTATGGCTACACCTTC CSVGGQETVYGYTF
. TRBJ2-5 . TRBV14 TGTGCCAGCAGCCATTCTCAGGGTCAAGAGACCCAGTACTTC CASSHSQGQETQYF
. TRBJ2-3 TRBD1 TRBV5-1 TGCGCCAGCAGCTTCCGGGGACAGGGCTTTGGAAGAGATACGCAGTATTTT CASSFRGQGFGRDTQYF
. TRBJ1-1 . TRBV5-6 TGTGCCAGCAGCTTGGTGGATAAGGGCACTGAAGCTTTCTTT CASSLVDKGTEAFF
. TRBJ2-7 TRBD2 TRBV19 TGTGCCAGCAGGACTAGCGGGAGGAGCTCCTACGAGCAGTACTTC CASRTSGRSSYEQYF
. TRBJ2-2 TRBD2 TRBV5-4 TGTGCCAGCAGCTCCGGGACTAGCGGTCCCGGGGAGCTGTTTTTT CASSSGTSGPGELFF
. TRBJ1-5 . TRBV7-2 TGTGCCAGCAGCTCTGCGGGGGGCAATCAGCCCCAGCATTTT CASSSAGGNQPQHF
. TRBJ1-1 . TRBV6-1 TGTGCCAGCAGTGACCGGGGCAGGGTGAACACTGAAGCTTTCTTT CASSDRGRVNTEAFF
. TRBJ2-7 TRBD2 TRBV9 TGTGCCAGCAGCGAATCCGGGACTAGTTCTCCGGTGTACTTC CASSESGTSSPVYF
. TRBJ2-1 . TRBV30 TGTGCCTCGATAGCGGCGTCCTCCTACAATGAGCAGTTCTTC CASIAASSYNEQFF
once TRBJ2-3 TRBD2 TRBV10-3 TGTGCCTGCGGTTCAAGGCTAGCGGGAGTAGATACGCAGTATTTT CACGSRLAGVDTQYF
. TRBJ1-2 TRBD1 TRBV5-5 TGTGCCAGCAGCTTCCGGGACAGGCGGTATGGCTACACCTTC CASSFRDRRYGYTF
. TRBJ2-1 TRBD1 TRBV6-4 TGTGCCAGCAGTGACTCATCTGCCCGGGACCCAGGGGGACATGAGCAGTTCTTC CASSDSSARDPGGHEQFF
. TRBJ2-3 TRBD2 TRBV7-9 TGTGCCAGCAGCTACAGGACTAGCGGAGTAAGCACAGATACGCAGTATTTT CASSYRTSGVSTDTQYF
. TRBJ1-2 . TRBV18 TGTGCCAGCTCACCGGGACAAGGGGACTATGGCTACACCTTC CASSPGQGDYGYTF
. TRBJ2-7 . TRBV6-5 TGTGCCAGCGGTCTAGGGACGTTCGAGCAGTACTTC CASGLGTFEQYF
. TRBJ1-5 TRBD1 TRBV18 TGTGCCAGCTCACCGGACAGGGGGCCCAATCAGCCCCAGCATTTT CASSPDRGPNQPQHF
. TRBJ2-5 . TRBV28 TGTGCCAGCAGTCCACCGGAGTACTTC CASSPPEYF
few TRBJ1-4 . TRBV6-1 TGTGCCAGCAGTGAACTTGGAGAAAAACTGTTTTTT CASSELGEKLFF
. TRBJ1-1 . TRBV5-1 TGCGCCAGCAAAGTGGAAGTGCTGAACACTGAAGCTTTCTTT CASKVEVLNTEAFF
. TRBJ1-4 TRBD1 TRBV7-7 TGTGCCAGCAGCTTGGGGACAGGGAGGGCCCCTAATGAAAAACTGTTTTTT CASSLGTGRAPNEKLFF
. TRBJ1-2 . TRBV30 TGTGCCTGGAGTCCGGCAGTACGGGGCTATGGCTACACCTTC CAWSPAVRGYGYTF